This TCR beta chain stems from a study of a mutant IDH1 vaccine in newly diagnosed glioma. Turning to the study itself: Vaccinations were initiated 4-6 weeks following radiotherapy alone, or were given together with temozolomide cycles. Treated patients showed a male proportion of around 62%, a female proportion of about 40%, and a mean age of about 41 years. Therapy received beforehand was radiotherapy, temozolomide, or both, with most patients given both. The study's findings and limits: Evidence of vaccine-induced immune responses was documented in roughly 93% of patients.

TCRdb's copy holds only in-frame clones and misses some; the assay was immunoSEQ multiplex PCR. In the table there are over 55,000 clones, 65% to 90% of which are singletons. Regarding time point: week 5, during vaccination. The vaccine gave 300 ug of a 20-mer mutant IDH1 peptide subcutaneously per dose. This CDR3 comprises 14 residues. V lost 10 bases, J lost 1 base, and 9 bases stayed unmatched. Germline CDR1 is MNHNY and CDR2 is SVGAGI (reference sequence). For this clone: Its specificity is not known.

The V and J genes are TRBV6-6 and TRBJ2-7; the match to TRBD1 covers 8 bases. The TCR sequence derives from a woman between 18 and 30 years old with glioma. Some clones in this sample may be carry-over from other donors' samples. This sample comprised PBMCs, obtained from a glioma patient whose treatment included an IDH1 peptide vaccine. The CDR3 sequence is CAILSGTGSYEQYF. For the CDR3, the DNA is TGTGCCATCCTGTCCGGGACAGGATCCTACGAGCAGTACTTC.